This T cell receptor beta chain was recovered during a study of cytomegalovirus exposure and HLA in healthy donors. There are 16 residues in the CDR3. The V end was cut by 1 base, the J end by 4 bases, with 14 bases between. Per the germline V gene, CDR1 is SEHNR and CDR2 is FQNEAQ (reference sequence). 13 Jbeta primers and 60 Vbeta primers were used for the PCR. TCRdb's table, derived via immunoSEQ multiplex PCR, lists solely in-frame clones and lacks some. The sample carries about 90,000 clones, 65% to 80% recorded once. The source is a woman younger than 35 in good health and CMV-seropositive. The gene calls are TRBV7-9 and TRBJ2-1, with D perhaps TRBD2 (6 bases). Sequenced sample: PBMCs. CDR3 amino acids: CASSLVNGGKYNEQFF. The CDR3 coding sequence is TGTGCCAGCAGCTTAGTAAACGGGGGAAAATACAATGAGCAGTTCTTC.